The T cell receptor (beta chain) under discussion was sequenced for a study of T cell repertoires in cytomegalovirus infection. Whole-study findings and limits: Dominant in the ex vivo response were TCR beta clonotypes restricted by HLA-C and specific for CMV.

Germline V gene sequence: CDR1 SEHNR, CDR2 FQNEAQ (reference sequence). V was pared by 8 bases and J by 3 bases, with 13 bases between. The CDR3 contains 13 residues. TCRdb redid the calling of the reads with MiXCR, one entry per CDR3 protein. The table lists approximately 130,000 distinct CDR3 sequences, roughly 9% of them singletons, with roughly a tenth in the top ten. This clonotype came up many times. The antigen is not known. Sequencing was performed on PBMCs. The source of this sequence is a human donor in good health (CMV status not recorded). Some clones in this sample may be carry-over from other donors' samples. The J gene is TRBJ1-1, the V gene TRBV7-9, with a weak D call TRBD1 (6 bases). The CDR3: CASLDSQYTEAFF. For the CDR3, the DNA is TGTGCCAGCCTGGACAGCCAATACACTGAAGCTTTCTTT.